This T cell receptor (beta chain) was observed in a study of blood T cell repertoires in COVID-19. Profiled with immunoSEQ multiplex PCR; TCRdb holds only in-frame clones, not every one. The repertoire consists of 250,000 to 300,000 clones, with 89% occurring once and the leading ten covering approximately 1.5%. Trimming took off 2 bases at V and 1 base at J, with 12 bases between the two ends. The germline gives CDR1 KGHSH, CDR2 LQKENI. The CDR3 consists of 16 residues. The material sequenced was PBMCs or T cells enriched from blood (not recorded which). The TCR sequence derives from a woman aged 40 to 50 who had recovered from COVID-19. The V call is TRBV18, the J call TRBJ1-3; D may be TRBD1 (5 bases). CDR3 nucleotides: TGTGCCAGCTCACCAATGCCAGGGAAGTCTGGAAACACCATATATTTT. It translates to CASSPMPGKSGNTIYF.